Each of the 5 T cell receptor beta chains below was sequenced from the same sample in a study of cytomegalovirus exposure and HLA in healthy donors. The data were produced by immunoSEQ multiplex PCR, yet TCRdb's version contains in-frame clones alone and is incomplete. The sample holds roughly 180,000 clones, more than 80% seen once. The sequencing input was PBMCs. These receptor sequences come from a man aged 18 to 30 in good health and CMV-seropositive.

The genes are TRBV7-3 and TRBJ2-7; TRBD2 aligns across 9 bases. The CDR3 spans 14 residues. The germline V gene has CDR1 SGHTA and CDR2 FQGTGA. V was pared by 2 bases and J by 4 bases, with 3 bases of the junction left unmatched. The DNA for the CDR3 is TGTGCCAGCAGCTTACTAGCGGGACCTTACGAGCAGTACTTC. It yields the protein CASSLLAGPYEQYF.

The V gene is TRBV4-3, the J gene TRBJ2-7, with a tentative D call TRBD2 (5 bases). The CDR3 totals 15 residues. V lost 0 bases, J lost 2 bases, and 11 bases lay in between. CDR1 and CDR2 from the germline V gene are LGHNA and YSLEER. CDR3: CASSQELVGTYEQYF. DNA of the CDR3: TGCGCCAGCAGCCAAGAACTAGTTGGGACCTACGAGCAGTACTTC.

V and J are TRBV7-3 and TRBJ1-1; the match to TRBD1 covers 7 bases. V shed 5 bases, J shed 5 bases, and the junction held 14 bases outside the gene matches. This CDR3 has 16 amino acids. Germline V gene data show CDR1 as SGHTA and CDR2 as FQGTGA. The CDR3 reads CASSPNLGRGITEAFF. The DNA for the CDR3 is TGTGCCAGCAGCCCAAACCTCGGCAGGGGGATTACTGAAGCTTTCTTT.

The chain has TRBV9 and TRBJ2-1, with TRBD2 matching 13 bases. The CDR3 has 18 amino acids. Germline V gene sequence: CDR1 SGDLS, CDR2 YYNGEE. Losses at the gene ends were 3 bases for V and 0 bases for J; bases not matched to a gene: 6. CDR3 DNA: TGTGCCAGCAGCGGTAGGACTAGCGGGGGCAGCTCCTACAATGAGCAGTTCTTC. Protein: CASSGRTSGGSSYNEQFF.

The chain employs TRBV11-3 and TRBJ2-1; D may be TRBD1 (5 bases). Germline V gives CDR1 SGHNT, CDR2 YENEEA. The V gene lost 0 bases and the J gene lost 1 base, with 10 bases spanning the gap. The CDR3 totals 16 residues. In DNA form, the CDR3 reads TGTGCCAGCAGCTTAGACCGAAAGGGGTCCTACAATGAGCAGTTCTTC. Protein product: CASSLDRKGSYNEQFF.